The rows below give T cell receptor beta chains drawn from one sample of a study of T-cell memory formation after mild COVID-19. TCRdb used MiXCR to reprocess the 5' RACE reads, holding one entry per CDR3 protein. The sample contains hundreds of thousands of distinct CDR3 sequences, approximately 19% of which appear only once. The sequencing input was PBMCs or a T cell subset sorted from them (not recorded which). Every receptor here comes from an adult woman who had mild COVID-19 (a few samples of this study predate the infection). Cell type and time point are not known. CDR3s include the opening cysteine and the closing phenylalanine or tryptophan. The order of the fields is clone size, CDR3 length, D gene, J gene, V gene, CDR3 protein, CDR3 DNA. D genes are given only for firm matches. Where a row states a size, it is once, few, many or the class of an expanded clone; other rows omit it.

abundance: many; len: 14; d_gene: TRBD1; j_gene: TRBJ2-3; v_gene: TRBV9; CDR3aa: CASSVQGGTDTQYF; CDR3nt: TGTGCCAGCAGCGTCCAGGGGGGCACAGATACGCAGTATTTT
abundance: -; len: 20; d_gene: -; j_gene: TRBJ2-7; v_gene: TRBV21-1; CDR3aa: CASSKTVTGTGGMDYVEQYF; CDR3nt: TGTGCCAGCAGCAAAACGGTGACCGGGACAGGAGGAATGGACTACGTGGAGCAGTACTTC
abundance: -; len: 14; d_gene: -; j_gene: TRBJ2-1; v_gene: TRBV15; CDR3aa: CATSRGNENNEQFF; CDR3nt: TGTGCCACCAGCAGAGGGAATGAAAACAATGAGCAGTTCTTC
abundance: -; len: 14; d_gene: -; j_gene: TRBJ1-5; v_gene: TRBV5-1; CDR3aa: CASSLGQLDQPQHF; CDR3nt: TGCGCCAGCAGCTTGGGCCAGTTAGATCAGCCCCAGCATTTT
abundance: few; len: 15; d_gene: -; j_gene: TRBJ2-3; v_gene: TRBV20-1; CDR3aa: CSARSASAGTDTQYF; CDR3nt: TGCAGTGCTAGATCAGCTTCTGCGGGCACAGATACGCAGTATTTT
abundance: -; len: 13; d_gene: TRBD1; j_gene: TRBJ1-4; v_gene: TRBV6-1; CDR3aa: CASRTGSVEKLFF; CDR3nt: TGTGCCAGCAGGACAGGGTCGGTTGAAAAACTGTTTTTT
abundance: -; len: 15; d_gene: TRBD2; j_gene: TRBJ2-2; v_gene: TRBV20-1; CDR3aa: CSARALAGNTGELFF; CDR3nt: TGCAGTGCTAGAGCCTTAGCGGGAAACACCGGGGAGCTGTTTTTT
abundance: few; len: 13; d_gene: -; j_gene: TRBJ2-5; v_gene: TRBV27; CDR3aa: CASSGTPQETQYF; CDR3nt: TGTGCCAGCAGCGGGACCCCACAAGAGACCCAGTACTTC
abundance: once; len: 17; d_gene: TRBD2; j_gene: TRBJ2-5; v_gene: TRBV5-1; CDR3aa: CASIGGSGGTGGETQYF; CDR3nt: TGCGCCAGCATCGGGGGTAGCGGGGGGACCGGAGGAGAGACCCAGTACTTC
abundance: -; len: 14; d_gene: -; j_gene: TRBJ2-3; v_gene: TRBV7-2; CDR3aa: CASSLNRATDTQYF; CDR3nt: TGTGCCAGCAGCTTAAATCGGGCCACAGATACGCAGTATTTT
abundance: -; len: 14; d_gene: -; j_gene: TRBJ1-1; v_gene: TRBV6-5; CDR3aa: CASISPTVNTEAFF; CDR3nt: TGTGCCAGCATTTCTCCGACAGTGAACACTGAAGCTTTCTTT
abundance: -; len: 13; d_gene: -; j_gene: TRBJ1-1; v_gene: TRBV15; CDR3aa: CATAWGEGTEAFF; CDR3nt: TGTGCCACCGCCTGGGGAGAGGGCACTGAAGCTTTCTTT
abundance: few; len: 14; d_gene: -; j_gene: TRBJ2-3; v_gene: TRBV12-5; CDR3aa: CASGATRRTDTQYF; CDR3nt: TGTGCTAGTGGCGCGACTCGTCGCACAGATACGCAGTATTTT
abundance: -; len: 11; d_gene: -; j_gene: TRBJ1-2; v_gene: TRBV29-1; CDR3aa: CSVRQEYGYTF; CDR3nt: TGCAGCGTTCGACAGGAGTATGGCTACACCTTC
abundance: few; len: 14; d_gene: -; j_gene: TRBJ1-1; v_gene: TRBV5-1; CDR3aa: CASSLHYQNTEAFF; CDR3nt: TGCGCCAGCAGCTTACATTATCAGAACACTGAAGCTTTCTTT
abundance: -; len: 17; d_gene: -; j_gene: TRBJ2-2; v_gene: TRBV4-1; CDR3aa: CASSQVVAGVNTGELFF; CDR3nt: TGCGCCAGCAGCCAAGTGGTGGCCGGTGTGAACACCGGGGAGCTGTTTTTT
abundance: few; len: 16; d_gene: -; j_gene: TRBJ2-5; v_gene: TRBV4-1; CDR3aa: CASSQGRQGGRETQYF; CDR3nt: TGCGCCAGCAGCCAAGGACGTCAGGGGGGAAGGGAGACCCAGTACTTC
abundance: -; len: 15; d_gene: -; j_gene: TRBJ2-1; v_gene: TRBV12-3/TRBV12-4; CDR3aa: CASSMRGGGGNEQFF; CDR3nt: TGTGCCAGCAGTATGCGCGGTGGGGGAGGCAATGAGCAGTTCTTC
abundance: few; len: 15; d_gene: -; j_gene: TRBJ2-1; v_gene: TRBV7-2; CDR3aa: CASSIPATRGGEQFF; CDR3nt: TGTGCCAGCAGCATCCCAGCCACACGCGGGGGCGAGCAGTTCTTC
abundance: -; len: 14; d_gene: -; j_gene: TRBJ2-2; v_gene: TRBV6-5; CDR3aa: CASRKTGNTGELFF; CDR3nt: TGTGCCAGCAGAAAGACAGGGAACACCGGGGAGCTGTTTTTT
abundance: -; len: 14; d_gene: TRBD1; j_gene: TRBJ2-7; v_gene: TRBV29-1; CDR3aa: CSVKPGGTSYEQYF; CDR3nt: TGCAGCGTTAAGCCAGGGGGCACGAGCTACGAGCAGTACTTC
abundance: few; len: 13; d_gene: TRBD1; j_gene: TRBJ2-1; v_gene: TRBV7-2; CDR3aa: CASSLAPGTDQFF; CDR3nt: TGTGCCAGCAGCTTAGCCCCCGGGACAGACCAGTTCTTC
abundance: -; len: 16; d_gene: -; j_gene: TRBJ1-3; v_gene: TRBV6-2/TRBV6-3; CDR3aa: CASRQLDRYSGNTIYF; CDR3nt: TGTGCCAGCAGACAACTTGACAGATACTCTGGAAACACCATATATTTT
abundance: -; len: 17; d_gene: TRBD2; j_gene: TRBJ2-1; v_gene: TRBV4-2; CDR3aa: CASSQLTGTSGIYEQFF; CDR3nt: TGTGCCAGCAGCCAATTAACCGGGACTAGCGGGATATATGAGCAGTTCTTC
abundance: -; len: 13; d_gene: TRBD1; j_gene: TRBJ2-7; v_gene: TRBV29-1; CDR3aa: CSAGTGGSYEQYF; CDR3nt: TGCAGCGCTGGGACAGGGGGCTCCTACGAGCAGTACTTC
abundance: few; len: 13; d_gene: TRBD2; j_gene: TRBJ2-7; v_gene: TRBV18; CDR3aa: CASSPREGNEQYF; CDR3nt: TGTGCCAGCTCACCTCGGGAGGGGAACGAGCAGTACTTC
abundance: few; len: 20; d_gene: TRBD2; j_gene: TRBJ2-1; v_gene: TRBV12-3/TRBV12-4; CDR3aa: CASSLAPGTSGAWARDEQFF; CDR3nt: TGTGCCAGCAGTCTAGCCCCCGGGACTAGCGGTGCATGGGCTCGAGATGAGCAGTTCTTC
abundance: -; len: 16; d_gene: TRBD1; j_gene: TRBJ2-5; v_gene: TRBV18; CDR3aa: CASSPDLIGGAETQYF; CDR3nt: TGTGCCAGCTCACCGGATCTGATAGGGGGCGCGGAGACCCAGTACTTC
abundance: -; len: 12; d_gene: -; j_gene: TRBJ2-7; v_gene: TRBV5-1; CDR3aa: CASSFGVDEQYF; CDR3nt: TGCGCCAGCAGCTTTGGGGTCGACGAGCAGTACTTC
abundance: many; len: 13; d_gene: -; j_gene: TRBJ1-1; v_gene: TRBV7-3; CDR3aa: CASSLAPESEAFF; CDR3nt: TGTGCCAGCAGCTTAGCCCCCGAATCCGAAGCTTTCTTT
abundance: few; len: 14; d_gene: TRBD1; j_gene: TRBJ2-7; v_gene: TRBV7-2; CDR3aa: CASSLGQLTYEQYF; CDR3nt: TGTGCCAGCAGCTTGGGACAGCTGACCTACGAGCAGTACTTC